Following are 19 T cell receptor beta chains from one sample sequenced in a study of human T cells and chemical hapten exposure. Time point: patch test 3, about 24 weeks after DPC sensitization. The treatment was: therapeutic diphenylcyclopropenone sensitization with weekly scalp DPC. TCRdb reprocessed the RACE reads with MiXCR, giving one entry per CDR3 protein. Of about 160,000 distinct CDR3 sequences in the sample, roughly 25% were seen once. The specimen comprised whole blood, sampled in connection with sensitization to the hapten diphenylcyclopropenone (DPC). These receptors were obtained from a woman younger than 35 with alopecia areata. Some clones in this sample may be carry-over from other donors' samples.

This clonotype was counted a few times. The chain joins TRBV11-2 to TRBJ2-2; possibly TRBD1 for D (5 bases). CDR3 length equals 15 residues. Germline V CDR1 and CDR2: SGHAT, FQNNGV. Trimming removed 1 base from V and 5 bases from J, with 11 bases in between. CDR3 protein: CASSLVEGVTGELFF. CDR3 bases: TGTGCCAGCAGCTTAGTCGAAGGGGTTACCGGGGAGCTGTTTTTT.

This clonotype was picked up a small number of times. The CDR3 nucleotides are TGTGCCAGCAGCGTATCGGCCAGCGGGACCTACGAGCAGTACTTC. This translates into CASSVSASGTYEQYF. The chain carries TRBV9 and TRBJ2-7; TRBD2 matches at 7 bases. The CDR3 has 15 amino acids. Germline trimming cut 1 base from V and 2 bases from J; bases unmatched to any gene: 6. Per germline, CDR1 SGDLS and CDR2 YYNGEE.

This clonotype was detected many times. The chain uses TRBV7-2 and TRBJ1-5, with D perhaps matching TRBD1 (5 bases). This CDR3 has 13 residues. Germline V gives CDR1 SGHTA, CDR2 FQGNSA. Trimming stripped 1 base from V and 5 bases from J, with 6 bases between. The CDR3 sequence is CASSLGGYQPQHF. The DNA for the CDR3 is TGTGCCAGCAGCTTAGGGGGGTATCAGCCCCAGCATTTT.

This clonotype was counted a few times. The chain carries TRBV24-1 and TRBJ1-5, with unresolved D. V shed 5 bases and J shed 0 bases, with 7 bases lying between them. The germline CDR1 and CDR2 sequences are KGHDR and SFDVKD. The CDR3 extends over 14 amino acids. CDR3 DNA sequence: TGTGCCACCAGTGCCCTATATAGCAATCAGCCCCAGCATTTT. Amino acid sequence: CATSALYSNQPQHF.

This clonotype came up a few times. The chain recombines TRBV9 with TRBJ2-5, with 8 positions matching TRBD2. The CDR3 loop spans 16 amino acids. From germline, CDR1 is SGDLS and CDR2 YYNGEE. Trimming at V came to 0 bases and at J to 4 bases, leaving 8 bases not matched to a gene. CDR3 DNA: TGTGCCAGCAGCGTAGCAGCGGGGGTGTTTCCAGAGACCCAGTACTTC. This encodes CASSVAAGVFPETQYF. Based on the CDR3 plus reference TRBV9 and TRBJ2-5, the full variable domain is DSGVTQTPKHLITATGQRVTLRCSPRSGDLSVYWYQQSLDQGLQFLIQYYNGEERAKGNILERFSAQQFPDLHSELNLSSLELGDSALYFCASSVAAGVFPETQYFGPGTRLLVL.

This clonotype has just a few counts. The CDR3 here is CASSQPGAQYF. In DNA, the CDR3 is TGTGCCAGCAGCCAACCGGGGGCCCAGTACTTC. The rearrangement joins TRBV7-8 to TRBJ2-5; possible D gene TRBD2, 6 bases. From germline, CDR1 is SGHVS and CDR2 FQNEAQ. The germline V and J ends were trimmed by 5 bases and 9 bases, with 10 bases remaining between them. This CDR3 is 11 amino acids long.

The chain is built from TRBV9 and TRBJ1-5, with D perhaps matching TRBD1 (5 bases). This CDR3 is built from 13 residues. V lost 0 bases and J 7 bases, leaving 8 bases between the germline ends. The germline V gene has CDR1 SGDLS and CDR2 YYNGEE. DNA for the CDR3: TGTGCCAGCAGCGTAGGGGGGGTACAGCCCCAGCATTTT. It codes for CASSVGGVQPQHF. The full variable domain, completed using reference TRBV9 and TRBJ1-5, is DSGVTQTPKHLITATGQRVTLRCSPRSGDLSVYWYQQSLDQGLQFLIQYYNGEERAKGNILERFSAQQFPDLHSELNLSSLELGDSALYFCASSVGGVQPQHFGDGTRLSIL.

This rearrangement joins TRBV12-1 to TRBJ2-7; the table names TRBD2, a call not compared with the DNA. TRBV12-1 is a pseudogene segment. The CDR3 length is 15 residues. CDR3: CASSFGRDLSYEQYF. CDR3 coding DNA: TGTGCCAGCAGCTTTGGGCGGGATCTCTCCTACGAGCAGTACTTC.

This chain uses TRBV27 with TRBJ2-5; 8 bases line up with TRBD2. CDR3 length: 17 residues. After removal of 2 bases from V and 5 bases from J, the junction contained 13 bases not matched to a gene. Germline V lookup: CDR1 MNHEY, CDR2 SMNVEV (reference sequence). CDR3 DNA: TGTGCCAGCAGTTTACGAAGCGGGGGCTGGTCCCGTGAGACCCAGTACTTC. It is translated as CASSLRSGGWSRETQYF.

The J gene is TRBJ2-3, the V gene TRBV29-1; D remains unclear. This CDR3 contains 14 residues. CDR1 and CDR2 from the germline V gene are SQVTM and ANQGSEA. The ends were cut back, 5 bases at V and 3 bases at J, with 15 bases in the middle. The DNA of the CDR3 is TGCAGCGTTCTGACATTTCGTGGGACAGATACGCAGTATTTT. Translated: CSVLTFRGTDTQYF.

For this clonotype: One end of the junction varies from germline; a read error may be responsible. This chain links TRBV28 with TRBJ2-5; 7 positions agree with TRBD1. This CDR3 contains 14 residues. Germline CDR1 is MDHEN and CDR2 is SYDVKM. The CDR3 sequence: CASSPDRVRETQNF. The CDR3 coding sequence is TGTGCCAGCAGTCCTGACAGGGTTAGAGAGACCCAGAACTTC.

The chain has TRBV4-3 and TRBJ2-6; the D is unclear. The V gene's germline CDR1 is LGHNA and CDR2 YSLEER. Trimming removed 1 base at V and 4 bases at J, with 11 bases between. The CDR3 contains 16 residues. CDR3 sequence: CASSQGEGLGANVLTF. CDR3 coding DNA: TGCGCCAGCAGCCAAGGAGAAGGGTTGGGGGCCAACGTCCTGACTTTC.

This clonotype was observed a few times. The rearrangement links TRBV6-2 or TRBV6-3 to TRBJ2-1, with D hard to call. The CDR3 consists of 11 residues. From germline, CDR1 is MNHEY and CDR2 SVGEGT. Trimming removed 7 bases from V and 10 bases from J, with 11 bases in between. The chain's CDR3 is CASTDFGEQFF. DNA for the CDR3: TGTGCCAGCACCGACTTTGGAGAGCAGTTCTTC.

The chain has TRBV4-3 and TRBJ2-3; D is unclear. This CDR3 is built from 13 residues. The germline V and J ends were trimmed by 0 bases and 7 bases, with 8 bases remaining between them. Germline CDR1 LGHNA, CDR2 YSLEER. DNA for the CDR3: TGCGCCAGCAGCCAAGAAGGGCGGAATACGCAGTATTTT. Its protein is CASSQEGRNTQYF.

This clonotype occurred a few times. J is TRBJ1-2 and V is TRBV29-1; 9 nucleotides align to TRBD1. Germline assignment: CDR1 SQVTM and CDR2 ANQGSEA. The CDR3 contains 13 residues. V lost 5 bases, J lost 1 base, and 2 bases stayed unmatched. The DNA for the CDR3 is TGCAGCGTTCGGACAGGGGATAACTATGGCTACACCTTC. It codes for CSVRTGDNYGYTF.

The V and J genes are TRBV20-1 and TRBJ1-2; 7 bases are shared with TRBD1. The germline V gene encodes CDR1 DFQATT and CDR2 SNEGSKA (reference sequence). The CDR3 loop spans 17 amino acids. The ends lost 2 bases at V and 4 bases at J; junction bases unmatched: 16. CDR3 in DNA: TGCAGTGCTAGAAACGCCCGCGCCGGGACAGCCATCTATGGCTACACCTTC. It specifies CSARNARAGTAIYGYTF.

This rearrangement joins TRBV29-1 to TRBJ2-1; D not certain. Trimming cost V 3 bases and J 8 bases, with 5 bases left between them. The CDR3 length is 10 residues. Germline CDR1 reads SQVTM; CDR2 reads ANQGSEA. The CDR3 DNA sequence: TGCAGCGTTGATAGGGATGAGCAGTTCTTC. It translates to CSVDRDEQFF.

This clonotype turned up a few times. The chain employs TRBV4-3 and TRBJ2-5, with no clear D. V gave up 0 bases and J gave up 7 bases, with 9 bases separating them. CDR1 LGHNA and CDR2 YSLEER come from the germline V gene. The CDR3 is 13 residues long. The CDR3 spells CASSQEPGSTQYF. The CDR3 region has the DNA TGCGCCAGCAGCCAAGAGCCCGGGTCGACCCAGTACTTC.

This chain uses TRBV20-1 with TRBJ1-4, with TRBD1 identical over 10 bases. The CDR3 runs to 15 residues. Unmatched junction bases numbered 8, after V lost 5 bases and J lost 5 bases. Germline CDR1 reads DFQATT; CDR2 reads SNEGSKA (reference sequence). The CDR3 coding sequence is TGCAGTGCTCCGGACAGGGGGACCTCGAATGAAAAACTGTTTTTT. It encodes CSAPDRGTSNEKLFF.